The TCR beta chain under discussion was sequenced for a study of blood T cell repertoires in COVID-19. Original methodology: From reference gene primer amplification, estimates of nucleated cell counts were derived. Clones were sequenced by immunoSEQ multiplex PCR, and TCRdb holds only the in-frame ones, with some missing. V, J and clone size are taken as reported in that table, and D and trimming were inferred from the DNA itself. The sample includes fewer than 100,000 clones, roughly 90% seen only once; the top ten take roughly 7.2%. This clone was observed a few times. Per the germline V gene, CDR1 is SGHAT and CDR2 is FQNNGV. The CDR3 is 14 amino acids. The junction had 1 base not matched to a gene; V was cut back by 3 bases and J by 6 bases.

This sequence was found in a man in his 60s with acute or convalescent COVID-19. Sequencing was done on a sample of peripheral blood. This rearrangement joins TRBV11-2 to TRBJ2-2, with 10 bases aligning to TRBD1. This CDR3 reads CASSFGQGAGELFF. The CDR3 DNA sequence: TGTGCCAGCAGCTTCGGACAGGGGGCCGGGGAGCTGTTTTTT.